Below are 13 T cell receptor beta chains sequenced from a single sample in a study of blood T cell repertoires in COVID-19. The assay was immunoSEQ multiplex PCR, and TCRdb's table has in-frame clones only and misses some. The repertoire holds tens of thousands of clones, with about 70% as singletons. The material sequenced was peripheral blood. The receptor source for this set is a woman aged 70-85 years with acute or convalescent COVID-19.

V and J are TRBV21-1 and TRBJ2-3; the table calls TRBD1, which could not be checked here. TRBV21-1 is a documented pseudogene. This CDR3 is built from 17 residues. The CDR3 DNA reads TGTGCCAGCGGAAAATACAGGGAAGAGTGTAGCACAGATACGCAGTATTTT. Translation: CASGKYREECSTDTQYF.

The V gene is TRBV14, the J gene TRBJ2-5; 7 bases are shared with TRBD2. V gave up 5 bases and J gave up 5 bases; unmatched junction bases: 5. From germline, CDR1 is SGHDN and CDR2 FVKESK. The length of the CDR3 is 13 residues. The CDR3 is CASSTLARETQYF. In nucleotides, the CDR3 is TGTGCCAGCAGCACACTAGCGAGGGAGACCCAGTACTTC.

V is TRBV5-1 and J is TRBJ1-4; TRBD1 might be the D (6 bases). Germline CDR1 SGHRS, CDR2 YFSETQ. V lost 0 bases and J 0 bases, leaving 9 bases between the germline ends. This CDR3 is built from 16 residues. Written as DNA, the CDR3 is TGCGCCAGCAGCTTGGGGGGGCTAGCAACTAATGAAAAACTGTTTTTT. Protein: CASSLGGLATNEKLFF.

J is TRBJ2-5 and V is TRBV29-1, with 7 bases fitting TRBD1. The germline gives CDR1 SQVTM, CDR2 ANQGSEA. Trimming took 4 bases from V and 7 from J; bases not matched to a gene: 18. The CDR3 totals 16 residues. The CDR3: CSVGRQGSSGDGTQYF. The CDR3 DNA reads as TGCAGCGTTGGGCGACAGGGATCGAGTGGGGACGGGACCCAGTACTTC.

This chain uses TRBV27 with TRBJ1-6; no firm D call. Trimming cost V 6 bases and J 11 bases, with 17 bases left between them. CDR1 and CDR2 from the germline V gene are MNHEY and SMNVEV (reference sequence). The CDR3 is 14 amino acids. CDR3 in amino acids: CASSFSGSSTPLHF. CDR3 bases: TGTGCCAGCAGCTTCTCCGGGTCCTCAACACCCCTCCACTTT.

V gene TRBV28 combines with J gene TRBJ1-1; D not certain. Trimming left V 3 bases short and J 4 bases short, with 12 bases between. Germline-derived CDR1 and CDR2 are MDHEN and SYDVKM. The CDR3 is 14 amino acids. CDR3 coding DNA: TGTGCCAGCAGTTTGGTGAAGTACAGCACTGAAGCTTTCTTT. This encodes CASSLVKYSTEAFF.

V usage is TRBV7-8 and J usage is TRBJ1-1; D not resolved. Trimming took off 5 bases at V and 7 bases at J, with 14 bases between the two ends. The CDR3 is 13 residues long. CDR1 is SGHVS and CDR2 is FQNEAQ in the germline V gene. The CDR3 loop is CASSRPISDEAFF. CDR3 DNA sequence: TGTGCCAGCAGCCGTCCTATATCCGATGAAGCTTTCTTT.

J is TRBJ2-1 and V is TRBV5-4; 15 bases are shared with TRBD2. Germline assignment: CDR1 SGHNT and CDR2 YYREEE (reference sequence). The CDR3 contains 16 residues. Germline trimming cut 3 bases from V and 4 bases from J; bases unmatched to any gene: 2. CDR3 nucleotide sequence: TGTGCCAGCAGCTGGGGACTAGCGGGAGGATACAATGAGCAGTTCTTC. Translated: CASSWGLAGGYNEQFF.

This chain links TRBV6-2 or TRBV6-3 with TRBJ2-7; TRBD1 aligns across 7 bases. This CDR3 comprises 16 residues. Trimming at V came to 0 bases and at J to 4 bases, leaving 9 bases not matched to a gene. Germline CDR1 reads MNHEY; CDR2 reads SVGEGT. The CDR3, as DNA: TGTGCCAGCAGTTACTCGCAACAGGGGATTCCATACGAGCAGTACTTC. Protein sequence: CASSYSQQGIPYEQYF.

This clone occurred a few times. This rearrangement joins TRBV7-3 to TRBJ2-1, with a possible D match to TRBD2 (5 bases). This CDR3 has 13 residues. V was trimmed by 3 bases and J by 4 bases, leaving 7 bases between them. The V gene's germline CDR1 is SGHTA and CDR2 FQGTGA. The DNA of the CDR3 is TGTGCCAGCAGCTTCGGAGGATACAATGAGCAGTTCTTC. Encoded protein: CASSFGGYNEQFF.

The chain carries TRBV6-1 and TRBJ1-5; D possibly corresponds to TRBD1 (5 bases). The CDR3 has 18 amino acids. Germline assignment: CDR1 MNHNS and CDR2 SASEGT. Between the trimmed V and J ends, which lost 0 bases and 0 bases, there was a span of 15 bases. CDR3 amino acids: CASSEAWRDRYSNQPQHF. As DNA, the CDR3 is TGTGCCAGCAGTGAAGCGTGGAGGGACCGCTATAGCAATCAGCCCCAGCATTTT.

This clone was seen only a few times. The chain recombines TRBV7-9 with TRBJ1-6, with D perhaps matching TRBD1 (6 bases). Trimming removed 5 bases at V and 10 bases at J, with 15 bases between. Germline-derived CDR1 and CDR2 are SEHNR and FQNEAQ (reference sequence). The CDR3 sequence is 14 residues long. The CDR3 DNA is TGTGCCAGCAGCGTAACCGCAGGGGAATCACCCCTCCACTTT. It encodes CASSVTAGESPLHF. Full variable domain (remainder filled in from reference TRBV7-9 and TRBJ1-6): DTGVSQNPRHKITKRGQNVTFRCDPISEHNRLYWYRQTLGQGPEFLTYFQNEAQLEKSRLLSDRFSAERPKGSFSTLEIQRTEQGDSAMYLCASSVTAGESPLHFGNGTRLTVT.

The rearrangement uses TRBV30 and TRBJ1-5; D perhaps matches TRBD1 (5 bases). CDR1 is GTSNPN, CDR2 SVGIG, per germline (reference sequence). The ends were cut back, 0 bases at V and 0 bases at J, with 18 bases in the middle. The CDR3 is 18 residues long. CDR3 nucleotides: TGTGCCTGGAGTGTAGGAAAACGGGGGGTACTTAGCAATCAGCCCCAGCATTTT. Amino acids: CAWSVGKRGVLSNQPQHF. The full variable domain, completed using reference TRBV30 and TRBJ1-5, is SQTIHQWPATLVQPVGSPLSLECTVEGTSNPNLYWYRQAAGRGLQLLFYSVGIGQISSEVPQNLSASRPQDRQFILSSKKLLLSDSGFYLCAWSVGKRGVLSNQPQHFGDGTRLSIL.